The rows below give T cell receptor beta chains drawn from one sample of a study of blood T cell repertoires in COVID-19. Some clones are missing from TCRdb's copy, which holds only in-frame ones; the method was immunoSEQ multiplex PCR. The table lists roughly 200,000 clones, about 88% of them singletons. The specimen was peripheral blood. All receptors derive from a man aged 18 to 29 with active or convalescent COVID-19. The CDR3 runs from the conserved cysteine through the conserved F or W. The D gene is left open where the match is weak. Size is omitted from some rows. Given values are once, few, many or a class for expanded clones.

D,V,size,J,CDR3,DNA
.,TRBV19,.,TRBJ2-7,CASSATSKYEQYF,TGTGCCAGTAGTGCGACTAGTAAGTACGAGCAGTACTTC
.,TRBV30,.,TRBJ1-1,CAWSKGGAEAFF,TGTGCCTGGAGTAAAGGGGGTGCCGAAGCTTTCTTT
TRBD1,TRBV6-1,.,TRBJ2-7,CASSGRDRGQYASYEQYF,TGTGCCAGCAGTGGCCGGGACAGGGGACAGTACGCCTCCTACGAGCAGTACTTC
TRBD2,TRBV2,.,TRBJ2-1,CASSHRTSVDEQFF,TGTGCCAGCAGTCACCGGACTAGCGTGGATGAGCAGTTCTTC
.,TRBV7-8,.,TRBJ1-4,CASSRDSLPNEKLFF,TGTGCCAGCAGCCGAGACAGTCTCCCTAATGAAAAACTGTTTTTT
TRBD2,TRBV7-3,.,TRBJ2-1,CASSFSGTSGNEQFF,TGTGCCAGCAGCTTCTCCGGGACTAGCGGGAATGAGCAGTTCTTC
TRBD1,TRBV7-9,.,TRBJ1-1,CASSPDRGVNTEAFF,TGTGCCAGCAGCCCAGACAGGGGGGTGAACACTGAAGCTTTCTTT
.,TRBV11-3,.,TRBJ2-1,CASSLGSSYNEQFF,TGTGCCAGCAGCTTAGGATCTAGTTACAATGAGCAGTTCTTC
.,TRBV19,.,TRBJ2-1,CASTVRGDFKQFF,TGTGCCAGTACGGTTCGAGGCGATTTTAAGCAGTTCTTC
.,TRBV19,few,TRBJ1-1,CASSIPNNRVRLTEAFF,TGTGCCAGTAGTATCCCCAATAACAGGGTCAGGCTGACTGAAGCTTTCTTT
.,TRBV3-1/TRBV3-2,.,TRBJ1-2,CASSQFIPEGTLESANYGYTF,TGTGCCAGCAGCCAATTCATCCCCGAGGGGACACTGGAATCAGCTAACTATGGCTACACCTTC
TRBD1,TRBV19,.,TRBJ1-1,CASKIIWAGGMNTEAFF,TGTGCCAGTAAGATAATCTGGGCAGGGGGGATGAACACTGAAGCTTTCTTT
TRBD2,TRBV7-9,.,TRBJ2-1,CASSYSGFYNEQFF,TGTGCCAGCAGCTATAGCGGGTTCTACAATGAGCAGTTCTTC
.,TRBV11-2,.,TRBJ1-1,CASSLDRVGTEAFF,TGTGCCAGCAGCTTAGACAGGGTGGGCACTGAAGCTTTCTTT
.,TRBV7-9,.,TRBJ2-2,CASSPSFGGRGTGELFF,TGTGCCAGCAGCCCGAGTTTTGGGGGCCGGGGCACCGGGGAGCTGTTTTTT
.,TRBV14,.,TRBJ1-1,CASSRTLNTEAFF,TGTGCCAGCAGCCGAACACTGAACACTGAAGCTTTCTTT
.,TRBV7-9,.,TRBJ1-1,CANSQNLNTEAFF,TGTGCCAACTCACAGAATCTGAACACTGAAGCTTTCTTT
TRBD2,TRBV6-5,once,TRBJ2-1,CASSYSSRGGYNEQFF,TGTGCCAGCAGTTACTCGAGTCGGGGGGGCTACAATGAGCAGTTCTTC
TRBD2,TRBV19,.,TRBJ2-5,CASSKLAGYLETQYF,TGTGCCAGTAGTAAACTAGCGGGGTACTTGGAGACCCAGTACTTC
.,TRBV30,few,TRBJ1-1,CAWSLRGLQNTEAFF,TGTGCCTGGAGCCTCAGGGGTTTACAGAACACTGAAGCTTTCTTT
.,TRBV2,.,TRBJ2-3,CASSGTAVADTQYF,TGTGCCAGCAGTGGGACAGCGGTAGCAGATACGCAGTATTTT
.,TRBV27,.,TRBJ1-5,CASSFSGNQPQHF,TGTGCCAGCAGTTTTAGTGGCAATCAGCCCCAGCATTTT
.,TRBV19,.,TRBJ2-6,CASVTTTGYGANVLTF,TGTGCCAGCGTCACAACAACAGGGTATGGGGCCAACGTCCTGACTTTC
.,TRBV27,.,TRBJ2-1,CASSPYRVGQNAEQFF,TGTGCCAGCAGTCCCTATCGAGTGGGACAAAATGCAGAGCAGTTCTTC
TRBD2,TRBV25-1,.,TRBJ2-7,CASSPGMGRESYEQYF,TGTGCCAGCAGTCCAGGGATGGGGCGGGAGAGCTACGAGCAGTACTTC
.,TRBV2,.,TRBJ1-2,CASSENTGVEWYGYTF,TGTGCCAGCAGTGAAAACACAGGTGTTGAGTGGTATGGCTACACCTTC
TRBD1,TRBV6-5,.,TRBJ1-1,CASSPGTGGIEAFF,TGTGCCAGCAGCCCCGGGACAGGGGGTATTGAAGCTTTCTTT
TRBD1,TRBV14,.,TRBJ2-2,CASSRTTGGHGELFF,TGTGCCAGCAGCCGAACGACAGGGGGCCACGGGGAGCTGTTTTTT
.,TRBV4-2,.,TRBJ2-2,CASSQDLADLAPRELFF,TGTGCCAGCAGCCAAGATCTGGCGGACCTAGCCCCCCGGGAGCTGTTTTTT
TRBD1,TRBV6-5,.,TRBJ1-3,CASSSGQAGNTIYF,TGTGCCAGCAGCTCCGGACAGGCTGGAAACACCATATATTTT
.,TRBV24-1,.,TRBJ2-2,CATSDEPGELFF,TGTGCCACCAGTGATGAGCCAGGGGAGCTGTTTTTT
.,TRBV24-1,.,TRBJ1-2,CATSDFATNYGYTF,TGTGCCACCAGTGATTTCGCTACTAACTATGGCTACACCTTC
.,TRBV12-3/TRBV12-4,.,TRBJ1-3,CASSFGGGNTIYF,TGTGCCAGCAGTTTTGGGGGGGGTAACACCATATATTTT
.,TRBV7-9,.,TRBJ1-6,CASSLDNSPLHF,TGTGCCAGCAGTCTAGATAATTCACCCCTCCACTTT
.,TRBV3-1/TRBV3-2,.,TRBJ2-1,CASSHTLAGGSYNEQFF,TGTGCCAGCAGCCATACGCTGGCCGGAGGGTCCTACAATGAGCAGTTCTTC
TRBD1,TRBV3-1/TRBV3-2,.,TRBJ1-2,CASSHNRGYGYTF,TGTGCCAGCAGCCATAACAGGGGCTATGGCTACACCTTC
.,TRBV3-1/TRBV3-2,.,TRBJ2-3,CASSQGQLQGNTDTQYF,TGTGCCAGCAGCCAAGGTCAATTGCAGGGGAACACAGATACGCAGTATTTT
TRBD1,TRBV30,.,TRBJ2-7,CAWSAFDRGLYEQYF,TGTGCCTGGAGTGCTTTCGACAGGGGGCTCTACGAGCAGTACTTC
.,TRBV30,.,TRBJ1-6,CAWSDLDSPLHF,TGTGCCTGGAGTGATCTCGATTCACCCCTCCACTTT
.,TRBV28,.,TRBJ1-1,CASSALGTEAFF,TGTGCCAGCAGTGCTCTAGGCACTGAAGCTTTCTTT
.,TRBV28,.,TRBJ2-3,CASRLTDTQYF,TGTGCCAGCAGACTCACAGATACGCAGTATTTT
.,TRBV19,.,TRBJ2-3,CASSIGQLGGTDTQYF,TGTGCCAGTAGTATAGGACAGCTCGGCGGCACAGATACGCAGTATTTT
.,TRBV7-9,once,TRBJ1-1,CASSLDPRYTEAFF,TGTGCCAGCAGCTTAGATCCGCGGTACACTGAAGCTTTCTTT